This is a list of T cell receptor beta chains from one sample in a study of blood T cells in healthy people across ages. TCRdb reprocessed the 5' RACE reads via MiXCR and lists one record per CDR3 protein. The sample has almost 800,000 distinct CDR3 sequences, roughly 64% seen once. The sample was blood. These receptors came from a man between 25 and 39 years old in good health. CDR3s include the opening cysteine and the closing phenylalanine or tryptophan. A D gene is named only where the DNA matches it firmly. Size tells how often a clone was seen (once, few, many) or the class of an expanded clone, and some rows leave it out.

j_call | v_call | d_call | cdr3_length | clone_size | cdr3_aa | cdr3_nt
TRBJ1-4 | TRBV29-1 | TRBD1 | 14 | NA | CSVERDREGEKLFF | TGCAGCGTTGAAAGGGACAGGGAAGGTGAAAAACTGTTTTTT
TRBJ2-5 | TRBV12-3/TRBV12-4 | TRBD2 | 12 | NA | CASRRGSETQYF | TGTGCCAGCAGGCGGGGGTCGGAGACCCAGTACTTC
TRBJ2-5 | TRBV7-9 | NA | 17 | NA | CASSLPNLGWGTETQYF | TGTGCCAGCAGCTTGCCCAACCTCGGCTGGGGGACAGAGACCCAGTACTTC
TRBJ2-5 | TRBV5-1 | NA | 12 | NA | CASSLGFETQYF | TGCGCCAGCAGCTTGGGGTTCGAGACCCAGTACTTC
TRBJ1-2 | TRBV3-1 | NA | 15 | NA | CASSQDPNIFYGYTF | TGTGCCAGCAGCCAGGATCCCAACATCTTCTATGGCTACACCTTC
TRBJ2-5 | TRBV7-2 | NA | 12 | NA | CASSSDDGRPYF | TGTGCCAGCAGCTCCGACGACGGCCGCCCGTACTTC
TRBJ1-1 | TRBV29-1 | TRBD1 | 14 | few | CSAGGAAGNTEAFF | TGCAGCGCAGGGGGCGCCGCCGGGAACACTGAAGCTTTCTTT
TRBJ2-1 | TRBV3-1 | TRBD2 | 14 | once | CASSQDGGGTKQFF | TGTGCCAGCAGCCAAGATGGGGGGGGAACGAAGCAGTTCTTC
TRBJ2-3 | TRBV20-1 | TRBD2 | 14 | NA | CSSGTSGRPSAQYF | TGCAGTTCGGGGACTAGCGGGAGGCCCTCCGCGCAGTATTTT
TRBJ2-1 | TRBV15 | NA | 17 | NA | CATSRDRLPLFYKEQFF | TGTGCCACCAGCAGAGATCGGCTACCCTTGTTTTACAAGGAGCAGTTCTTC
TRBJ2-7 | TRBV20-1 | NA | 13 | NA | CSVPSGVPYEQYF | TGCAGTGTTCCCTCAGGGGTCCCCTACGAGCAGTACTTC
TRBJ2-1 | TRBV4-3 | TRBD2 | 15 | few | CASSLQRETYDEQFF | TGCGCCAGCAGCCTACAGCGGGAGACTTACGATGAGCAGTTCTTC
TRBJ2-7 | TRBV7-2 | NA | 15 | NA | CASSLADPRLDEQYF | TGTGCCAGCAGCTTAGCGGATCCCCGACTAGACGAGCAGTACTTC
TRBJ2-1 | TRBV20-1 | TRBD2 | 16 | NA | CSANEPTSGRGNEQFF | TGCAGTGCTAACGAGCCGACTAGCGGGAGGGGGAATGAGCAGTTCTTC
TRBJ2-7 | TRBV20-1 | NA | 12 | NA | CSARREAYEQYF | TGCAGTGCGAGGCGGGAAGCCTACGAGCAGTACTTC
TRBJ2-3 | TRBV11-1 | TRBD2 | 16 | NA | CASSYLAGGNTDTQYF | TGTGCCAGCAGCTACTTAGCGGGAGGGAACACAGATACGCAGTATTTT
TRBJ1-2 | TRBV7-2 | NA | 15 | NA | CASSLAPSAGNGYTF | TGTGCCAGCAGCTTGGCCCCCTCGGCAGGCAATGGCTACACCTTC
TRBJ2-6 | TRBV4-2 | TRBD1 | 16 | many | CASSQEGTGGANVLTF | TGTGCCAGCAGCCAAGAAGGGACAGGTGGGGCCAACGTCCTGACTTTC
TRBJ2-6 | TRBV12-3/TRBV12-4 | NA | 17 | NA | CASKPGTRESGANVLTF | TGTGCCAGCAAACCCGGGACAAGGGAGTCTGGGGCCAACGTCCTGACTTTC
TRBJ2-7 | TRBV29-1 | TRBD1 | 16 | NA | CSVERRWDRGMDEQYF | TGCAGCGTTGAACGTCGATGGGACAGGGGAATGGATGAGCAGTACTTC
TRBJ1-4 | TRBV4-3 | NA | 15 | NA | CASSPNRAPNEKLFF | TGCGCCAGCAGCCCCAACAGAGCGCCGAATGAAAAACTGTTTTTT
TRBJ2-7 | TRBV12-3/TRBV12-4 | NA | 14 | few | CASSPQSNSYEQYF | TGTGCCAGCAGTCCCCAGTCAAACAGCTACGAGCAGTACTTC
TRBJ2-7 | TRBV3-1 | NA | 13 | NA | CASSVDGYYEQYF | TGTGCCAGCAGCGTCGACGGATACTACGAGCAGTACTTC
TRBJ2-7 | TRBV3-1 | TRBD1 | 17 | NA | CASSQLTPTGKPYEQYF | TGTGCCAGCAGCCAATTAACCCCGACAGGGAAGCCCTACGAGCAGTACTTC
TRBJ2-5 | TRBV6-5 | NA | 14 | NA | CASSPWAGEETQYF | TGTGCCAGCAGTCCTTGGGCCGGGGAAGAGACCCAGTACTTC
TRBJ2-1 | TRBV15 | TRBD2 | 16 | once | CATSREIAGLYNEQFF | TGTGCCACCAGCAGAGAAATAGCGGGGCTCTACAATGAGCAGTTCTTC
TRBJ1-5 | TRBV21-1 | NA | 17 | NA | CASSRRDRVWSNQPQHF | TGTGCCAGCAGCCGACGGGACAGGGTTTGGAGCAATCAGCCCCAGCATTTT
TRBJ2-1 | TRBV20-1 | NA | 15 | once | CSAAPAGRPYNEQFF | TGCAGTGCCGCCCCTGCAGGGAGGCCCTACAATGAGCAGTTCTTC
TRBJ1-1 | TRBV2 | NA | 13 | few | CTSSRTGNTEAFF | TGTACCAGCAGCCGCACAGGTAACACTGAAGCTTTCTTT
TRBJ2-7 | TRBV9 | NA | 13 | NA | CASSVVSGYEQYF | TGTGCCAGCAGCGTAGTTAGCGGATACGAGCAGTACTTC
TRBJ2-3 | TRBV6-2/TRBV6-3 | NA | 14 | NA | CASSYGGRTDTQYF | TGTGCCAGCAGTTATGGAGGGAGGACAGATACGCAGTATTTT
TRBJ1-1 | TRBV12-3/TRBV12-4 | NA | 13 | NA | CASSLWGETEAFF | TGTGCCAGCAGTTTATGGGGGGAGACTGAAGCTTTCTTT
TRBJ2-2 | TRBV20-1 | NA | 13 | few | CSAREVNTGELFF | TGCAGTGCAAGGGAAGTCAACACCGGGGAGCTGTTTTTT
TRBJ1-2 | TRBV9 | NA | 12 | NA | CASSVDQGGYTF | TGTGCCAGCAGCGTAGATCAGGGCGGCTACACCTTC
TRBJ2-7 | TRBV29-1 | NA | 14 | few | CSVNSPGHSYEQYF | TGCAGCGTCAATTCGCCGGGACATTCCTACGAGCAGTACTTC
TRBJ2-2 | TRBV2 | TRBD2 | 15 | NA | CASSETGGPLGELFF | TGTGCCAGCAGTGAGACGGGAGGGCCTCTCGGGGAGCTGTTTTTT
TRBJ1-2 | TRBV2 | TRBD1 | 13 | NA | CASRLQGVYGYTF | TGTGCCAGCAGACTACAGGGGGTCTATGGCTACACCTTC
TRBJ2-5 | TRBV7-2 | NA | 14 | NA | CASSFQGSKETQYF | TGTGCCAGCAGCTTTCAGGGGTCAAAAGAGACCCAGTACTTC
TRBJ2-5 | TRBV7-9 | NA | 14 | few | CASSLTATQETQYF | TGTGCCAGCAGCTTGACGGCGACCCAAGAGACCCAGTACTTC
TRBJ2-3 | TRBV5-6 | TRBD1 | 18 | NA | CASSQNRGVRYRTDTQYF | TGTGCCAGCAGCCAGAACAGGGGAGTGAGATATCGCACAGATACGCAGTATTTT
TRBJ2-1 | TRBV12-3/TRBV12-4 | NA | 15 | NA | CASSFNLLRGDEQFF | TGTGCCAGCAGTTTCAACCTTCTCAGGGGTGATGAGCAGTTCTTC
TRBJ2-1 | TRBV20-1 | NA | 14 | NA | CSANPARGNNEQFF | TGCAGTGCCAACCCCGCTAGGGGCAACAATGAGCAGTTCTTC